This TCR beta chain was retrieved from a study of cytomegalovirus exposure and HLA in healthy donors. This CDR3 has 13 residues. Germline CDR1 SGDLS, CDR2 YYNGEE. Unmatched junction bases numbered 1, after V lost 3 bases and J lost 7 bases. Notes on the study in general: Of the V segments, some could not be distinguished, including TRBV6-2 and TRBV6-3, and were excluded.

Comment on this clone: Its target is not known.

PCR used 60 Vbeta primers and 13 Jbeta primers. Source study methods: Approximately 73 million unique TCR beta chains, 9 million to 11 million shared, were counted in a later analysis. Only in-frame clones appear in the TCRdb table, and some are missing; sequencing was by immunoSEQ multiplex PCR. V, J and clone size were drawn from that table, and D and trimming were deduced from the DNA. This sample carries roughly 100,000 clones, 15% of them seen once, and the ten largest clones take 0.8% to 0.95%. The J gene is TRBJ1-6, the V gene TRBV9; 7 nucleotides align to TRBD1. What was sequenced was PBMCs. The clonotype was recovered from a female donor in good health and CMV-seronegative. CDR3 region: CASSGQGNSPLHF. The DNA for the CDR3 is TGTGCCAGCAGCGGACAGGGAAATTCACCCCTCCACTTT.